The 4 T cell receptor beta chains below come from one sample, sequenced in a study of radiation and T cells in renal cell carcinoma. Documented time point: baseline pretreatment blood. The treatment here: 15 Gy SBRT to primary tumor, nephrectomy 4 weeks later. The repertoire was sequenced with immunoSEQ multiplex PCR; TCRdb's copy has only in-frame clones and lacks some. The sample contains nearly 50,000 clones, approximately 80% of which appear only once. The sequenced sample was blood, obtained from a patient whose treatment included radiotherapy and nephrectomy. All receptors derive from a woman aged 70-85 years with renal cell carcinoma.

The CDR3 sequence is CASSVGGRPEPKETQYF. The DNA of the CDR3 is TGTGCCAGCAGCGTAGGGGGGCGTCCCGAGCCCAAAGAGACCCAGTACTTC. The chain links TRBV9 to TRBJ2-5; the D gene is possibly TRBD1 (6 bases). The CDR3 extends over 17 amino acids. Germline-derived CDR1 and CDR2 are SGDLS and YYNGEE. Trimming removed 0 bases at V and 3 bases at J, with 18 bases between.

The chain uses TRBV2 and TRBJ1-1; a possible D gene is TRBD1 (6 bases). The V end lost 5 bases, the J end lost 11 bases, and 18 bases lay between the germline ends. Germline-derived CDR1 and CDR2 are SNHLY and FYNNEI. The CDR3 covers 13 residues. The CDR3 DNA is TGTGCCAGCAGTACCCCCCGACAGGCGGGGGCTTTCTTT. Its translation is CASSTPRQAGAFF. Combining the CDR3 with reference TRBV2 and TRBJ1-1 gives the whole variable domain EPEVTQTPSHQVTQMGQEVILRCVPISNHLYFYWYRQILGQKVEFLVSFYNNEISEKSEIFDDQFSVERPDGSNFTLKIRSTKLEDSAMYFCASSTPRQAGAFFGQGTRLTVV.

In this sample, this clone turned up once. The CDR3 here is CASSRDSLYGYTF. CDR3 sequence (DNA): TGTGCCAGCAGCAGGGACAGTCTCTATGGCTACACCTTC. The chain joins TRBV5-6 to TRBJ1-2; 7 nucleotides agree with TRBD1. The ends lost 4 bases at V and 4 bases at J; junction bases unmatched: 4. CDR1 and CDR2 (germline): SGHDT, YYEEEE. CDR3 length: 13 amino acids.

The chain couples TRBV5-6 to TRBJ1-2; D remains unclear. Looked up from germline, CDR1 is SGHDT and CDR2 is YYEEEE. The CDR3 has 12 amino acids. Trimming took 4 bases from V and 8 from J, leaving 12 bases between them. DNA for the CDR3: TGTGCCAGCAGCCGGACGGAGCGAGGCTACACCTTC. This gives the protein CASSRTERGYTF.